The 6 T cell receptor beta chains below were found in one sample sequenced in a study of OX40 agonist ivuxolimab in advanced cancers. The repertoire was sequenced with immunoSEQ multiplex PCR; TCRdb's copy has only in-frame clones and lacks some. The data hold 65,000 to 80,000 clones, with roughly nine tenths observed a single time. The material sequenced was CD4+ or CD8+ T cells sorted from blood, taken in a trial of the OX40 agonist ivuxolimab. All receptors derive from an adult with an advanced solid tumor such as melanoma, head and neck, liver or kidney cancer.

This sequence joins TRBV7-3 and TRBJ2-2, with D unclear. Trimming left V 5 bases short and J 0 bases short, with 10 bases between. This CDR3 has 15 amino acids. Looked up from germline, CDR1 is SGHTA and CDR2 is FQGTGA. The CDR3 DNA is TGTGCCAGCAGCCCTCTCCCGACGAACACCGGGGAGCTGTTTTTT. Its protein is CASSPLPTNTGELFF.

This clone was seen a handful of times. The gene calls are TRBV6-1 and TRBJ1-2; D not certain. The CDR3 is 14 residues long. The germline V and J ends were trimmed by 5 bases and 7 bases, with 17 bases remaining between them. Germline V lookup: CDR1 MNHNS, CDR2 SASEGT. The CDR3: CASSLPLLWGGYTF. CDR3 DNA sequence: TGTGCCAGCAGTCTTCCCCTTCTATGGGGTGGCTACACCTTC.

This chain links TRBV25-1 with TRBJ2-7; D is unresolved. The CDR3 is made up of 13 amino acids. Trimming took 8 bases from V and 3 from J, leaving 14 bases between them. The germline V gene encodes CDR1 MGHDK and CDR2 SYGVNS. The CDR3 loop reads CASPGHLHYEQYF. CDR3 DNA: TGTGCCAGCCCGGGCCACCTTCACTACGAGCAGTACTTC.

This chain's CDR3 is CASRPTGATSSYEQYF. The CDR3 DNA reads TGTGCCAGTAGGCCCACAGGGGCTACCAGCTCCTACGAGCAGTACTTC. The gene calls are TRBV19 and TRBJ2-7; TRBD1 matches 7 bases. Trimming at V came to 6 bases and at J to 0 bases, leaving 11 bases not matched to a gene. CDR3 length: 16 amino acids. Germline V gives CDR1 LNHDA, CDR2 SQIVND (reference sequence).

This chain joins TRBV4-2 and TRBJ2-1, with 7 nucleotides matching TRBD2. The CDR3 contains 15 residues. Germline CDR1 reads LGHNA; CDR2 reads YNFKEQ. J lost 3 bases, V lost 0 bases, and 2 bases had no gene match. CDR3 DNA: TGTGCCAGCAGCCAAGATTGGACTAGCTACAATGAGCAGTTCTTC. Translating gives CASSQDWTSYNEQFF.

This rearrangement joins TRBV10-3 to TRBJ2-1; D is possibly TRBD2 (5 bases). This CDR3 is built from 13 residues. The germline V gene has CDR1 ENHRY and CDR2 SYGVKD. Trimming pared 5 bases from V and 6 bases from J, leaving 11 bases between. The DNA for the CDR3 is TGTGCCATCAGTACCGCTGAGGGCAATGAGCAGTTCTTC. Protein sequence: CAISTAEGNEQFF.